These T cell receptor beta chains were read from a single sample in a study of cytomegalovirus exposure and HLA in healthy donors. Sequencing was performed with immunoSEQ multiplex PCR; in TCRdb, only in-frame clones are kept and a portion is missing. The table includes 100,000 to 150,000 clones, about three quarters detected once. Sequencing input: PBMCs. The source of these receptors is a woman between 18 and 30 years old in good health and CMV-seronegative. The CDR3 runs from the conserved cysteine through the conserved F or W. D genes are given only for firm matches. Size is stated for part of the rows, as once, few or many counts, or as a class when the clone is expanded.

clone size	D gene	J gene	V gene	CDR3 DNA	CDR3 protein
once	TRBD1	TRBJ2-3	TRBV19	TGTGCCAGTAGTATTGGAACAGGGGGCTTTGCAGATACGCAGTATTTT	CASSIGTGGFADTQYF
NA	NA	TRBJ2-1	TRBV11-2	TGTGCCAGCAGCTTAGTGGGGGGTTGGGAGCATGAGCAGTTCTTC	CASSLVGGWEHEQFF
NA	TRBD2	TRBJ2-7	TRBV6-1	TGTGCCAGCTCCAAGGAGGGACTAGCTCACTACGAGCAGTACTTC	CASSKEGLAHYEQYF
NA	NA	TRBJ1-1	TRBV6-1	TGTGCCAGCAGTAGGCCCGGGGGTGTGAACACTGAAGCTTTCTTT	CASSRPGGVNTEAFF
NA	TRBD1	TRBJ2-7	TRBV25-1	TGTGCCAGCAGTGGGACCGGGACAGGGTACCACGAGCAGTACTTC	CASSGTGTGYHEQYF
NA	NA	TRBJ2-7	TRBV5-4	TGTGCCAGCAGCCCTGACAGGTACGAGCAGTACTTC	CASSPDRYEQYF
NA	TRBD2	TRBJ2-1	TRBV5-1	TGCGCCAGCAGCTTGTCTAGCGGTAACAATGAGCAGTTCTTC	CASSLSSGNNEQFF
NA	TRBD2	TRBJ2-3	TRBV30	TGTGCCTGGAGTGTGCTAGCGGGAGGCACAGATACGCAGTATTTT	CAWSVLAGGTDTQYF
NA	NA	TRBJ1-2	TRBV29-1	TGCAGCGTTGATAAGGTGGGCCGCTATGGCTACACCTTC	CSVDKVGRYGYTF
few	TRBD1	TRBJ1-2	TRBV30	TGTGCCTGGAGTTGGTTGGACAGGGATTATGGCTACACCTTC	CAWSWLDRDYGYTF
NA	NA	TRBJ1-2	TRBV29-1	TGCAGCGTTGGACCGGGAAGCCCTACCTTTAACTATGGCTACACCTTC	CSVGPGSPTFNYGYTF
NA	TRBD2	TRBJ2-2	TRBV6-1	TGTGCCAGCAGTGAAGCTAGCGGGAGCCCCGGGGAGCTGTTTTTT	CASSEASGSPGELFF
NA	NA	TRBJ2-2	TRBV7-9	TGTGCCAGCGCCAGGGGCCGGAACACCGGGGAGCTGTTTTTT	CASARGRNTGELFF
NA	TRBD2	TRBJ2-6	TRBV6-1	TGTGCAGTGAAGTCTAGCGGGACTGGGGCCAACGTCCTGACTTTC	CAVKSSGTGANVLTF
NA	TRBD2	TRBJ2-7	TRBV2	TGTGCCAGACGGGTGGCGGGAGCTTACGAGCAGTACTTC	CARRVAGAYEQYF
once	TRBD1	TRBJ1-1	TRBV18	TGTGCCAGCTCACGGGACAGGGAGAACACTGAAGCTTTCTTT	CASSRDRENTEAFF
NA	NA	TRBJ1-3	TRBV5-6	TGTGCCAGCAGCTTGACGGAGCCCTCTGGAAACACCATATATTTT	CASSLTEPSGNTIYF
NA	NA	TRBJ2-1	TRBV5-1	TGCGCCAGCAGGTCTAGGAATGAGCAGTTCTTC	CASRSRNEQFF
NA	NA	TRBJ1-2	TRBV5-6	TGTGCCAGCAGCTTGGGGTTCAGGGGACGGAATTATGGCTACACCTTC	CASSLGFRGRNYGYTF
NA	TRBD2	TRBJ2-3	TRBV13	TGTGCCAGCAACCCTAGCGGGGACAGCACAGATACGCAGTATTTT	CASNPSGDSTDTQYF
NA	NA	TRBJ2-5	TRBV19	TGTGCCGGACAACAATCAACAGGGTCCGGGGAGACCCAGTACTTC	CAGQQSTGSGETQYF
NA	NA	TRBJ1-5	TRBV30	TGTGCCTGGAGTGTACACGGCAATCAGCCCCAGCATTTT	CAWSVHGNQPQHF
NA	NA	TRBJ1-3	TRBV7-9	TGTGCCAGCAGCTTACCAGGGGAAAACACCATATATTTT	CASSLPGENTIYF
once	NA	TRBJ2-3	TRBV15	TGTGCCACCAGCAGAGATTCGGCCATCGGGAGCACAGATACGCAGTATTTT	CATSRDSAIGSTDTQYF
NA	NA	TRBJ2-7	TRBV20-1	TGCAGTGCTAGGTCCGGGTACGAGCAGTACTTC	CSARSGYEQYF
NA	NA	TRBJ2-7	TRBV4-1	TGCGCCAGCAGCCAAGGGGTGCAGGGACATTTTTACGAGCAGTACTTC	CASSQGVQGHFYEQYF
few	NA	TRBJ2-7	TRBV30	TGTGCCTGGAGTAGAAACACCTACGAGCAGTACTTC	CAWSRNTYEQYF
NA	NA	TRBJ1-2	TRBV7-9	TGTGCCAGCAGCTCCCTTCTGATGCCCGGAGCTAACTATGGCTACACCTTC	CASSSLLMPGANYGYTF
NA	NA	TRBJ2-6	TRBV30	TGTGCCTGGAGTGTTATTCGGACAACCCTCTCTGGGGCCAACGTCCTGACTTTC	CAWSVIRTTLSGANVLTF